This T cell receptor beta chain was sequenced for a study of shared clonotypes between healthy human individuals (dated by TCRdb to the early 2020s). Broadly, across the study: The cohort comprised a couple of women and a few men aged 18 to 49 years. To estimate repertoire size and how much clonotype sharing occurs between individuals, the study deeply sequenced the blood TCR repertoires of 4 to 6 healthy adults. To increase sequencing depth and limit assay-specific biases, TCR repertoire library preparation and sequencing were carried out by different laboratories using diverse techniques. Per donor, leukapheresis produced somewhere between about 0.8 and 9.5 billion PBMCs. For each donor, CD4 naive and CD4 memory were each given three plates, CD8 naive was given two plates, and CD8 memory was given one plate. General study outcomes and caveats: Pairwise subsampling indicated that sequencing depth was expected to affect the degree of clonotype sharing among donors. Naive subsets generally had larger estimated clonotype richness than memory subsets did. The genetic and exposure-history diversity represented was limited by the small number of donors. Even with the large sequencing depth, rarefaction of the sorted-subset datasets indicated that sequencing was incomplete. About 5% of naive CD4, more than 3% of naive CD8, 2.3% of memory CD4, and approximately 0.39% of memory CD8 clonotypes were shared across a few donors. Higher generation probabilities were observed for clonotypes shared by all four sorted-subset donors than for non-shared clonotypes. Only blood was sampled, and tissue TCR repertoires likely differ from those in blood.

This clone occurred once. What antigen it recognizes has not been identified. Nothing much larger sits one base from this clone, and base qualities are not available. The trim is 8 bases for V and 3 bases for J, with a gap of 14 bases between the germline ends. From cysteine to phenylalanine, the CDR3 is 14 amino acids long. Only CDR3 DNA remains: 42 bases, in frame from the first base. The germline V gene gives CDR1 as MDHEN and CDR2 as SYDVKM. TCR CDR3 regions were amplified from genomic DNA by multiplex PCR using the deep immunoSEQ assay. For each cell subset, the extracted genomic DNA was distributed evenly across all wells of several immunoSEQ 96-well plates, and each plate served as one replicate. Each replicate PCR for sorted subsets received about 200 ng genomic DNA, equal to tens of thousands of T cell genomes. Purified libraries were quantified with a Qubit 3.0 fluorometer, sized on a Bioanalyzer 2100, and re-quantified with the KAPA Library Quantification kit. Every immunoSEQ 96-well plate was sequenced on a separate single-read 150-cycle Illumina NextSeq 550 flow cell. From the authors' description of their analysis: Because the immunoSEQ output held only junctional sequences and lacked quality scores, the filtering could not match the filtering applied to full-length reads. To assign V/J genes and CDR3, sequences were annotated using PyIR, a Python wrapper for IgBLAST v1.9, with IMGT germline references. Reads were filtered out if the reads had weak V/J assignments (E-value above 1e-6), no CDR3, stop codons, out-of-frame junctions, or ambiguous translated residues. V3J clonotypes were defined as sequences sharing an identical inferred V gene, J gene, and CDR3 amino acid sequence. To compute the percentage overlap between repertoires, the number of shared unique clonotypes was divided by the size of the smaller repertoire. Three approaches were used to assess repertoire richness: RTK rarefaction, the Chao1 estimator, and Recon v2.1 estimates of unobserved clonotypes. Generation probabilities for all TCRbeta clonotypes obtained by the gDNA method from several donors were computed using OLGA. TCRdb limited this immuneACCESS table to in-frame rearrangements with V and J called. A share of clones is missing; checked studies link under half to unresolved V genes, and the rest is unexplained. V and J calls and clone size are those listed in that table; D and trimming were worked out from the DNA. Here the sample has roughly 600,000 clones; 95% to 98% occur a single time. 0.3% to 0.35% of the sample is held by the ten biggest clonotypes.

CD8 naive samples were CD45RO-negative cells positively selected for CCR7, giving a CD45RA+CCR7+ population that excluded TemRA cells. The donors were healthy, HIV-negative adults with no recently reported acute infections or vaccinations. Every donor was a Caucasian adult residing in Nashville, Tennessee, USA. After blood collection by leukapheresis, PBMCs were isolated using Ficoll-Histopaque density gradient centrifugation and then cryopreserved in the vapor phase of liquid nitrogen. Analytical flow cytometry was used to check the purity and quantity of every magnetically sorted T cell population. Genomic DNA was isolated from each sorted fraction and quantified by UV absorbance on a Nanodrop 2000c.

The sample was naive CD8+ T cells sorted from blood. Taken with the paper, the label for cell subset or site translates to: CD45RA+CCR7+. The rearranged segments are TRBV28 and TRBJ2-1; there is no confident call for the D gene. This receptor was obtained from a man younger than 40 in good health. The CDR3 in this case is CASLKVGVYNEQFF. The nucleotide sequence reads TGTGCCAGCCTGAAGGTTGGGGTCTACAATGAGCAGTTCTTC.